One sample yielded the 23 T cell receptor beta chains listed below, sequenced in a study of blood T cell repertoires in COVID-19. Sequenced by immunoSEQ multiplex PCR; TCRdb stores in-frame clones only, minus some. The sample has about 76,000 clones; 87% are singletons. Sample: peripheral blood. Receptors originate from a man aged 25 to 45 with acute or convalescent COVID-19.

The V call is TRBV21-1, the J call TRBJ1-6; TRBD1, the table's D call, was not compared with the DNA. TRBV21-1 is termed a pseudogene. The CDR3 is 15 residues long. The CDR3 protein is CASSKSGQLGTPLHF. For the CDR3, the DNA is TGTGCCAGCAGCAAATCGGGACAGCTGGGAACACCCCTCCACTTT.

This chain connects TRBV5-5 to TRBJ2-1, with D possibly TRBD1 on 5 matching bases. Trimming stripped 4 bases from V and 5 bases from J, with 10 bases between. The CDR3 sequence is 13 residues long. Per the germline V gene, CDR1 is SGHKS and CDR2 is YYEKEE (reference sequence). The CDR3 region is CASSMDIHNEQFF. The DNA for the CDR3 is TGTGCCAGCAGCATGGACATACACAATGAGCAGTTCTTC. Supplemented by reference TRBV5-5 and TRBJ2-1, the full variable domain reads DAGVTQSPTHLIKTRGQQVTLRCSPISGHKSVSWYQQVLGQGPQFIFQYYEKEERGRGNFPDRFSARQFPNYSSELNVNALLLGDSALYLCASSMDIHNEQFFGPGTRLTVL.

V and J are TRBV29-1 and TRBJ2-1; a possible D gene is TRBD2 (6 bases). CDR3 length: 11 amino acids. V dropped 7 bases and J dropped 10 bases, with 14 bases sitting between them. Germline V gene data show CDR1 as SQVTM and CDR2 as ANQGSEA. CDR3 DNA sequence: TGCAGCGGCCGAGGAGGGAGGGAGCAGTTCTTC. Translation: CSGRGGREQFF.

V and J are TRBV7-3 and TRBJ2-1; 9 bases line up with TRBD1. Per the germline V gene, CDR1 is SGHTA and CDR2 is FQGTGA. Trimming at V came to 3 bases and at J to 15 bases, leaving 3 bases not matched to a gene. The CDR3 is 11 residues long. The CDR3 reads CASSFGTGMFF. The DNA for the CDR3 is TGTGCCAGCAGCTTCGGGACAGGGATGTTCTTC.

V and J are TRBV29-1 and TRBJ2-3, with 7 bases lining up with TRBD1. The ends lost 4 bases at V and 9 bases at J; junction bases unmatched: 10. There are 13 residues in the CDR3. Germline V CDR1 and CDR2: SQVTM, ANQGSEA. The CDR3 loop reads CSVVAKGAGTQYF. The CDR3 bases are TGCAGCGTTGTAGCGAAGGGGGCAGGCACGCAGTATTTT.

This sequence joins TRBV29-1 and TRBJ2-7, with 9 nucleotides matching TRBD2. The germline CDR1 and CDR2 sequences are SQVTM and ANQGSEA. V gave up 0 bases and J gave up 4 bases; unmatched junction bases: 10. CDR3 length: 16 amino acids. The CDR3 bases are TGCAGCGTTGAAGAGTACCTAGCGGGACAAACGTACGAGCAGTACTTC. This codes for CSVEEYLAGQTYEQYF.

The chain is built from TRBV27 and TRBJ1-6, with D perhaps matching TRBD1 (5 bases). The germline CDR1 and CDR2 sequences are MNHEY and SMNVEV (reference sequence). This CDR3 is built from 16 residues. V was shortened by 5 bases and J by 10 bases, with 21 bases between the two germline ends. Here the CDR3 reads CASSPRGAGGSSPLHF. The DNA of the CDR3 is TGTGCCAGCAGTCCCCGCGGGGCAGGTGGAAGCTCACCCCTCCACTTT.

This clone was detected a few times. The V call is TRBV6-2 or TRBV6-3, the J call TRBJ2-2; D remains ambiguous. Trimming pared 2 bases from V and 5 bases from J, leaving 9 bases between. The CDR3 is 14 amino acids. Germline V lookup: CDR1 MNHEY, CDR2 SVGEGT. In DNA form, the CDR3 reads TGTGCCAGCAGTTACGGCCGGGTAACCGGGGAGCTGTTTTTT. This gives the protein CASSYGRVTGELFF.

The gene calls are TRBV30 and TRBJ2-3, with a possible D match to TRBD1 (5 bases). Germline lookup yields CDR1 GTSNPN and CDR2 SVGIG (reference sequence). The CDR3 contains 12 residues. The ends were cut back, 1 base at V and 6 bases at J, with 8 bases in the middle. CDR3 protein: CAWSATEDTQYF. The CDR3 coding sequence is TGTGCCTGGAGTGCGACAGAGGATACGCAGTATTTT. Full variable domain (remainder filled in from reference TRBV30 and TRBJ2-3): SQTIHQWPATLVQPVGSPLSLECTVEGTSNPNLYWYRQAAGRGLQLLFYSVGIGQISSEVPQNLSASRPQDRQFILSSKKLLLSDSGFYLCAWSATEDTQYFGPGTRLTVL.

The chain couples TRBV12-5 to TRBJ2-5; D uncertain. The germline CDR1 and CDR2 sequences are LGHNT and FRNRAP. This CDR3 spans 11 amino acids. V lost 7 bases and J lost 4, with 7 bases in between. The DNA of the CDR3 is TGTGCTAGTGCCTTGCGAGAGACCCAGTACTTC. Translating gives CASALRETQYF.

The chain carries TRBV4-3 and TRBJ2-5, with a tentative D call TRBD2 (6 bases). V was clipped by 1 base and J by 4 bases, with 22 bases between them. CDR3 size: 18 residues. CDR1 is LGHNA and CDR2 is YSLEER in the germline V gene. DNA of the CDR3: TGCGCCAGCAGCCAAGTGTTCGTCGGATCGGGGGTTGCAGAGACCCAGTACTTC. It translates to CASSQVFVGSGVAETQYF.

This chain uses TRBV4-2 with TRBJ1-1, with TRBD1 matching over 8 bases. With 0 bases clipped from V and 0 bases from J, the junction kept 6 bases outside the gene matches. This CDR3 comprises 17 residues. CDR1 and CDR2 (germline): LGHNA, YNFKEQ. CDR3 nucleotide sequence: TGTGCCAGCAGCCAAGAGGACAGGGTTCGAATGAACACTGAAGCTTTCTTT. This codes for CASSQEDRVRMNTEAFF.

The V gene is TRBV30, the J gene TRBJ2-5; TRBD1 aligns across 9 bases. Germline CDR1 is GTSNPN and CDR2 is SVGIG (reference sequence). V was clipped by 3 bases and J by 4 bases; unmatched bases: 12. The CDR3 consists of 16 residues. The CDR3 bases are TGTGCCTGGAGCGCCCGGACAGGGGCTTTTGGAGAGACCCAGTACTTC. Translation: CAWSARTGAFGETQYF.

The V call is TRBV2, the J call TRBJ2-5, with TRBD2 matching 7 bases. CDR3 size: 13 residues. Germline CDR1 reads SNHLY; CDR2 reads FYNNEI. V lost 8 bases, J lost 5 bases, and 8 bases stayed unmatched. The CDR3 loop is CASAGGSGETQYF. The CDR3 region has the DNA TGTGCCAGCGCAGGCGGGAGTGGGGAGACCCAGTACTTC.

This clone has just a few counts. The J gene is TRBJ1-6, the V gene TRBV6-6, with TRBD1 matching 8 bases. Germline loops: CDR1 MNHNY, CDR2 SVGAGI (reference sequence). Trimming at V came to 4 bases and at J to 6 bases, leaving 5 bases not matched to a gene. This CDR3 spans 15 amino acids. The CDR3 sequence is CASSSVGQANSPLHF. CDR3 nucleotide sequence: TGTGCCAGCAGTTCTGTGGGACAGGCTAATTCACCCCTCCACTTT.

This clone was seen just once. This rearrangement joins TRBV6-5 to TRBJ1-1; D gene uncertain. Germline CDR1 reads MNHEY; CDR2 reads SVGAGI. V gave up 9 bases and J gave up 1 base, with 9 bases separating them. The CDR3 consists of 12 residues. This chain's CDR3 is CASRTANTEAFF. Written as DNA, the CDR3 is TGTGCCAGTAGAACAGCGAACACTGAAGCTTTCTTT.

The chain combines TRBV4-1 with TRBJ2-5, with TRBD2 matching over 8 bases. The CDR3 runs 15 residues. The V gene end was trimmed by 1 base and the J gene end by 4 bases; junction bases not matched to a gene: 5. Germline values: CDR1 MGHRA, CDR2 YSYEKL. The CDR3 region is CASSQVAAGGETQYF. CDR3 sequence (DNA): TGCGCCAGCAGCCAAGTGGCGGCGGGGGGAGAGACCCAGTACTTC.

The J gene is TRBJ1-1, the V gene TRBV12-3 or TRBV12-4, with D hard to call. V was cut by 7 bases and J by 7 bases, with 10 bases left in between. There are 11 residues in the CDR3. The CDR3 bases are TGTGCCAGCACCCTCGCGGGTGAAGCTTTCTTT. Its protein product is CASTLAGEAFF.

The chain is built from TRBV28 and TRBJ2-7; 9 bases map to TRBD2. Germline CDR1 is MDHEN and CDR2 is SYDVKM. The junction had 17 bases not matched to a gene; V was cut back by 3 bases and J by 5 bases. The CDR3 length is 18 residues. The CDR3: CASSFANSGSLAGHEQYF. The CDR3 DNA is TGTGCCAGCAGTTTTGCCAATAGCGGGAGCCTCGCGGGGCACGAGCAGTACTTC.

The chain carries TRBV30 and TRBJ1-4; perhaps TRBD1 as D (6 bases). CDR3 length equals 17 residues. Germline assignment: CDR1 GTSNPN and CDR2 SVGIG (reference sequence). The V gene lost 1 base and the J gene lost 2 bases, with 17 bases spanning the gap. The CDR3 DNA reads TGTGCCTGGAGTGGGGGGCAGGTCGGAGCGACTAATGAAAAACTGTTTTTT. Its translation: CAWSGGQVGATNEKLFF.

This chain links TRBV19 with TRBJ2-3, with 7 bases that match TRBD1. The CDR3 totals 16 residues. J lost 1 base, V lost 2 bases, and 6 bases had no gene match. CDR1 and CDR2 from the germline V gene are LNHDA and SQIVND (reference sequence). As DNA, the CDR3 is TGTGCCAGTAGTATATTAGGCGGACAGGGCACAGATACGCAGTATTTT. Translating it yields CASSILGGQGTDTQYF. Full variable domain (outside the CDR3, taken from reference TRBV19 and TRBJ2-3): DGGITQSPKYLFRKEGQNVTLSCEQNLNHDAMYWYRQDPGQGLRLIYYSQIVNDFQKGDIAEGYSVSREKKESFPLTVTSAQKNPTAFYLCASSILGGQGTDTQYFGPGTRLTVL.

The J gene is TRBJ2-1, the V gene TRBV28; D is perhaps TRBD2 (6 bases). This CDR3 spans 14 amino acids. Per germline, CDR1 MDHEN and CDR2 SYDVKM. Trimming took 3 bases from V and 0 from J, leaving 6 bases between them. DNA for the CDR3: TGTGCCAGCAGTTTCGGGAGCTCCTACAATGAGCAGTTCTTC. The encoded protein is CASSFGSSYNEQFF.

The gene calls are TRBV6-5 and TRBJ2-3; 9 bases line up with TRBD2. In germline, CDR1 is MNHEY, CDR2 SVGAGI. The V segment lost 4 bases and the J segment 0 bases; nucleotides outside the gene matches: 2. The CDR3 runs 15 residues. Here the CDR3 DNA reads TGTGCCAGCAGTTCTAGCGGGACTAGCACAGATACGCAGTATTTT. Residues: CASSSSGTSTDTQYF.